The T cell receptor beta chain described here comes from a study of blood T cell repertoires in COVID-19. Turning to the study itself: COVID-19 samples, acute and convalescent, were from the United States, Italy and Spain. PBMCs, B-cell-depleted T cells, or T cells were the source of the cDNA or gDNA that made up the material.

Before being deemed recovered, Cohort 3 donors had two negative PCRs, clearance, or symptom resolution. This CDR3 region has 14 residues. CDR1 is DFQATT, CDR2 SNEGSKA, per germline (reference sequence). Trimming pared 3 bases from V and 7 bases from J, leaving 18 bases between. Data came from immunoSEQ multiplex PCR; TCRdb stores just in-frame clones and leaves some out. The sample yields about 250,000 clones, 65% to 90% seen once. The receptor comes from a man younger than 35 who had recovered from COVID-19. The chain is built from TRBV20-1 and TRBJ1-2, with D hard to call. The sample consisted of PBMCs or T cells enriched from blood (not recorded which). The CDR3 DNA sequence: TGCAGTGCTAGTGGCCACCCGGAGGATGGTGGCTACACCTTC. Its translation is CSASGHPEDGGYTF.